A single T cell receptor (beta chain) is shown here with its context. This entry comes from a study of blood T cell repertoires in COVID-19. The overall study: Samples taken during acute and convalescent COVID-19 were collected in the United States, Italy and Spain. From T cells, B-cell-depleted T cells, or PBMCs came the material, which was cDNA or gDNA.

Germline values: CDR1 LGHDT, CDR2 YNNKEL (reference sequence). The CDR3 length is 14 residues. Trimming took 3 bases from V and 9 from J, leaving 15 bases between them. Data came from immunoSEQ multiplex PCR; TCRdb stores just in-frame clones and leaves some out. The data show more than 200,000 clones, approximately 82% seen once. This clonotype was sampled from a woman aged 80 or older with active or convalescent COVID-19. The chain joins TRBV3-1 (or the pseudogene TRBV3-2) to TRBJ2-1, with TRBD2 as a possible D gene (6 bases). Sequenced input: peripheral blood. The CDR3 spells CASSQQPEGGEQFF. In DNA, the CDR3 is TGTGCCAGCAGCCAGCAACCGGAGGGCGGTGAGCAGTTCTTC.